This T cell receptor (beta chain) was sequenced for a study of T-cell reconstitution after alpha-beta-depleted transplantation in children. Unique molecular identifiers tagged the TCRbeta library. TCRdb called the PCR reads again in MiXCR, with one record for every CDR3 protein. The repertoire holds over 200,000 distinct CDR3 sequences, with under 9.5% as singletons. This clonotype was picked up a small number of times. The germline V and J ends were trimmed by 3 bases and 5 bases, with 11 bases remaining between them. The length of the CDR3 is 12 residues. Germline CDR1 reads GTSNPN; CDR2 reads SVGIG (reference sequence).

V usage is TRBV30 and J usage is TRBJ2-7; D is possibly TRBD1 (6 bases). The material sequenced was PBMCs from the stem cell graft donor, taken from the stem cell graft. This receptor was identified in a human donor who donated a stem cell graft to a child with acute lymphoblastic leukemia. The CDR3 nucleotides are TGTGCCTGGAGCGGACAGTTCCACGAGCAGTACTTC. Its translation is CAWSGQFHEQYF.